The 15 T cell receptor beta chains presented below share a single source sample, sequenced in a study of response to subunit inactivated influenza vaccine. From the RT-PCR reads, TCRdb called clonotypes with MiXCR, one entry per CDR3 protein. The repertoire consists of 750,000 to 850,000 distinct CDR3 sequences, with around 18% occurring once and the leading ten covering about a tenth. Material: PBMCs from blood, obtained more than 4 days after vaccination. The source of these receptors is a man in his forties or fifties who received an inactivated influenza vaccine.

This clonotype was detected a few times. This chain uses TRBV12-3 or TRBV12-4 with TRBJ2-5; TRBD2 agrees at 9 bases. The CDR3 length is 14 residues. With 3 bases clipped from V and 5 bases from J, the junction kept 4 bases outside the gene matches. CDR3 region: CASSFGSGGETQYF. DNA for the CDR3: TGTGCCAGCAGTTTTGGCAGCGGGGGGGAGACCCAGTACTTC.

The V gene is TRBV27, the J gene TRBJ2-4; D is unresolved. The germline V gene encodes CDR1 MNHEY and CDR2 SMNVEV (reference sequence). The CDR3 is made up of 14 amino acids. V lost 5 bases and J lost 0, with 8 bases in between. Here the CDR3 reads CASSTYLAKNIQYF. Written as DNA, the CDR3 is TGTGCCAGCAGTACTTATCTAGCCAAAAACATTCAGTACTTC.

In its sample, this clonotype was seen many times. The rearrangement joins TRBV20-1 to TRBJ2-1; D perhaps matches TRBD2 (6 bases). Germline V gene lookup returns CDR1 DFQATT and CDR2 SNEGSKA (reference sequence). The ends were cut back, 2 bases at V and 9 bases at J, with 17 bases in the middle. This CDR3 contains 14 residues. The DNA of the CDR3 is TGCAGTGCTAGACAGGGAGGTTTTCAGGCTGAGCAGTTCTTC. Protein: CSARQGGFQAEQFF.

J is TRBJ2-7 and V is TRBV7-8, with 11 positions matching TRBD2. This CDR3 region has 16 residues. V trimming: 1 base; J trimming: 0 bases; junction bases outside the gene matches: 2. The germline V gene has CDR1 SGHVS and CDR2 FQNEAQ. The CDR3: CASSLEGLAVSYEQYF. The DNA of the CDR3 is TGTGCCAGCAGCTTAGAGGGACTAGCGGTCTCCTACGAGCAGTACTTC.

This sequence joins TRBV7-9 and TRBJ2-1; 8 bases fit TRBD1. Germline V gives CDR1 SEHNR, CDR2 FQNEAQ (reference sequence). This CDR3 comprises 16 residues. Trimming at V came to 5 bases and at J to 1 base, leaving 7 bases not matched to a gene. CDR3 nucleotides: TGTGCCAGCAGCCCCGACAGGGGAGTGTCCTACAATGAGCAGTTCTTC. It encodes CASSPDRGVSYNEQFF.

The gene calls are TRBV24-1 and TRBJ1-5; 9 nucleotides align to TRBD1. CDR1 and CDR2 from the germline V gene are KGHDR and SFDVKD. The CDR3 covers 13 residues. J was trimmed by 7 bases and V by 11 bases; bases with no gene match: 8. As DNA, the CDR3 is TGTGCCAATCACAGGGGGCATGAGCAGCCCCAGCATTTT. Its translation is CANHRGHEQPQHF.

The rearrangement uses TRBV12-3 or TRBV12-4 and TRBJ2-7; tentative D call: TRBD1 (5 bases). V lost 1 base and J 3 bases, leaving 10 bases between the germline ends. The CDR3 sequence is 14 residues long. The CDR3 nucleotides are TGTGCCAGCAGTTTAGGGGGCACCCGCTACGAGCAGTACTTC. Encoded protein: CASSLGGTRYEQYF.

The DNA of the CDR3 is TGTGCCAGCAGCCACGGACTAGCCCAAGAGACCCAGTACTTC. Its translation is CASSHGLAQETQYF. V gene TRBV7-9 combines with J gene TRBJ2-5; 8 nucleotides agree with TRBD2. Germline V gene data show CDR1 as SEHNR and CDR2 as FQNEAQ (reference sequence). The CDR3 consists of 14 residues. The J segment lost 1 base and the V segment lost 5 bases, leaving 3 bases of the junction unmatched.

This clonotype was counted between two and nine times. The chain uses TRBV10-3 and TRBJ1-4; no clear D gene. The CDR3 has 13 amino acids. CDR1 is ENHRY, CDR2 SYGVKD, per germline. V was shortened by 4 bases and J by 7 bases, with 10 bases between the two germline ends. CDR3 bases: TGTGCCATCAGTGTGAAGAAGACTGAAAAACTGTTTTTT. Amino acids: CAISVKKTEKLFF.

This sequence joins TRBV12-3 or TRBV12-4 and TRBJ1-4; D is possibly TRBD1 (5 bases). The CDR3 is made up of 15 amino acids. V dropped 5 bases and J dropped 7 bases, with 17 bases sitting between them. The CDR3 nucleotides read TGTGCCAGCAGTGGGTACCAGGGTGAGGCTGAAAAACTGTTTTTT. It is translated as CASSGYQGEAEKLFF.

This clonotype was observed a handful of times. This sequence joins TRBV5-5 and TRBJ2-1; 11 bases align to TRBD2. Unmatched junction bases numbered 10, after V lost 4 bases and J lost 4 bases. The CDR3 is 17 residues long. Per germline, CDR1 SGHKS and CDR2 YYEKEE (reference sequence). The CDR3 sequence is CASSLTSGGSRYNEQFF. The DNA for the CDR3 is TGTGCCAGCAGCCTAACTAGCGGGGGCTCCCGATACAATGAGCAGTTCTTC.

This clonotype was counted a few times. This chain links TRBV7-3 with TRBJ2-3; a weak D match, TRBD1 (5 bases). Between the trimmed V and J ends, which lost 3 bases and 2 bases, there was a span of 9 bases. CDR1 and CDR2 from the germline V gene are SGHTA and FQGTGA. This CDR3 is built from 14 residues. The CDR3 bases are TGTGCCAGCAGCTTCTCAGGGCACACAGATACGCAGTATTTT. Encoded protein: CASSFSGHTDTQYF.

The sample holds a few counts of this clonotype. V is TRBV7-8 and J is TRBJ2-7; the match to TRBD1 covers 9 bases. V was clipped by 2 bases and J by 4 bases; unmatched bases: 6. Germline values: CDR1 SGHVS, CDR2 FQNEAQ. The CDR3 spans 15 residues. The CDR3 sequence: CASSLLGQGRYEQYF. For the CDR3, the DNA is TGTGCCAGCAGCTTACTCGGACAGGGGAGGTACGAGCAGTACTTC.

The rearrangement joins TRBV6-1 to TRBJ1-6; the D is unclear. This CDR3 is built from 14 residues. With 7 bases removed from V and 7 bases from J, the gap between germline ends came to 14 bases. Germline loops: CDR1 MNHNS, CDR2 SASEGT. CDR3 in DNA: TGTGCCAGCACCCCGAGCGGGTTCAATTCACCCCTCCACTTT. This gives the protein CASTPSGFNSPLHF.

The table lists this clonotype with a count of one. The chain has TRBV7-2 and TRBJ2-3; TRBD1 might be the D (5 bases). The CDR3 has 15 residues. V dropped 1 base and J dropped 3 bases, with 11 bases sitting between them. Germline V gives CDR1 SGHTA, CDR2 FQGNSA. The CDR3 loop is CASSLVAGYTDTQYF. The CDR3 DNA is TGTGCCAGCAGCTTAGTGGCAGGGTATACAGATACGCAGTATTTT.